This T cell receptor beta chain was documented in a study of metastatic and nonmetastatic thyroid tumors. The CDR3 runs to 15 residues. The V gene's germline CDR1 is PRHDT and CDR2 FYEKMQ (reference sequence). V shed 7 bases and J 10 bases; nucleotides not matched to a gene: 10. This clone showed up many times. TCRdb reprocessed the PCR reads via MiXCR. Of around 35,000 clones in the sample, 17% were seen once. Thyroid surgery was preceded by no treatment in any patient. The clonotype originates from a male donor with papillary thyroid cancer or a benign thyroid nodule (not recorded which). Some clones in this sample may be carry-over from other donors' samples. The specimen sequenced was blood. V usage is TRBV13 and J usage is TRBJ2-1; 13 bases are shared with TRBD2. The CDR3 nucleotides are TGTGCCAGCAAACTAGCGGGGGGGGCGTCCAGAGAGCAGTTCTTC. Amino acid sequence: CASKLAGGASREQFF. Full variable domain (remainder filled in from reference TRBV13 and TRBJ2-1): AAGVIQSPRHLIKEKRETATLKCYPIPRHDTVYWYQQGPGQDPQFLISFYEKMQSDKGSIPDRFSAQQFSDYHSELNMSSLELGDSALYFCASKLAGGASREQFFGPGTRLTVL.